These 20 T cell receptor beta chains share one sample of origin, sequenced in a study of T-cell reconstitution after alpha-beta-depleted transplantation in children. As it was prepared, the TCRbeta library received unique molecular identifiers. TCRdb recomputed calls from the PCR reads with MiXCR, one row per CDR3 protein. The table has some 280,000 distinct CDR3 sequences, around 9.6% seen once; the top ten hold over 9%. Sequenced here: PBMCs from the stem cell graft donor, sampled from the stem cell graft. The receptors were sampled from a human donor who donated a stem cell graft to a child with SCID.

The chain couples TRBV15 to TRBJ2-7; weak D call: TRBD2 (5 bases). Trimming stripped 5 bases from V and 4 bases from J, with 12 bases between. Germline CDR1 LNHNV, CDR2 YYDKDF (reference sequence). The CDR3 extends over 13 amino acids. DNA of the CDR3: TGTGCCACCAGCTACCTGTCGGGGTACGAGCAGTACTTC. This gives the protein CATSYLSGYEQYF.

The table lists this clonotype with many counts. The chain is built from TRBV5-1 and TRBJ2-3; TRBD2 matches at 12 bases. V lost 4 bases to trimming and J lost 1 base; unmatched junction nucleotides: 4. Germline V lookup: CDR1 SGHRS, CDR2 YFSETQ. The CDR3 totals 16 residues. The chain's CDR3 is CASSRRTSGGTDTQYF. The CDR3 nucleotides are TGCGCCAGCAGCCGGCGGACTAGCGGGGGCACAGATACGCAGTATTTT. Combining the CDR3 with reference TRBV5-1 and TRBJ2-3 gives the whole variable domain KAGVTQTPRYLIKTRGQQVTLSCSPISGHRSVSWYQQTPGQGLQFLFEYFSETQRNKGNFPGRFSGRQFSNSRSEMNVSTLELGDSALYLCASSRRTSGGTDTQYFGPGTRLTVL.

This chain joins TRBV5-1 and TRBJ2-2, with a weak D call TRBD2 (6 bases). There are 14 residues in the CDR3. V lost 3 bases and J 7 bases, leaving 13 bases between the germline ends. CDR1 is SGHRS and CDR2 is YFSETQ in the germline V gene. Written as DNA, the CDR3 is TGCGCCAGCAGCTGGAGGGACGTTAACGGGGAGCTGTTTTTT. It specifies CASSWRDVNGELFF.

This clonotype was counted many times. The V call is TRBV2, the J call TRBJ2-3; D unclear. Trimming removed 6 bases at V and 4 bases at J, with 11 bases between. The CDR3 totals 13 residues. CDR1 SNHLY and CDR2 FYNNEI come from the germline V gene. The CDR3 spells CASRDILADTQYF. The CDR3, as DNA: TGTGCCAGCAGGGATATCCTAGCAGATACGCAGTATTTT.

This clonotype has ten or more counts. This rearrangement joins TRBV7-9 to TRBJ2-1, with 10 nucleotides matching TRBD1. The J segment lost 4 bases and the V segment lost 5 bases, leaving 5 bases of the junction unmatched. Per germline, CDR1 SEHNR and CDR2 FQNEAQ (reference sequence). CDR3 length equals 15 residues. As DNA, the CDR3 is TGTGCCAGCAGCCCGGGACAGGGGTTATACAATGAGCAGTTCTTC. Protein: CASSPGQGLYNEQFF.

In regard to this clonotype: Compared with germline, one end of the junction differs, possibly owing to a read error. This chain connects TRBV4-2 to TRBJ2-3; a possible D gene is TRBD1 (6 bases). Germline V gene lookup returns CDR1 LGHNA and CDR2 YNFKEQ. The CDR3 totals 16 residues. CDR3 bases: TGTGCCACCAGCCCACGGACAGAGACTAGCACAGATACGCAGTATTTT. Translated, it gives CATSPRTETSTDTQYF.

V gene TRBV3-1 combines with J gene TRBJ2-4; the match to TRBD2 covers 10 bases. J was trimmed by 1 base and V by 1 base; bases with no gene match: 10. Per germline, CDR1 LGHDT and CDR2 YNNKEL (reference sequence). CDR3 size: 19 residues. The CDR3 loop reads CASSQVPSGGPGAKNIQYF. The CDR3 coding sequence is TGTGCCAGCAGCCAAGTCCCTAGCGGGGGCCCCGGGGCCAAAAACATTCAGTACTTC.

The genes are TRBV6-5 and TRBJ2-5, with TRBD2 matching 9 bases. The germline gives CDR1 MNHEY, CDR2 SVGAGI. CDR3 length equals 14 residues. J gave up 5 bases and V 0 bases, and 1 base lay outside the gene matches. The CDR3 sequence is CASSYSLAGETQYF. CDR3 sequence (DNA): TGTGCCAGCAGTTACTCCCTAGCGGGGGAGACCCAGTACTTC.

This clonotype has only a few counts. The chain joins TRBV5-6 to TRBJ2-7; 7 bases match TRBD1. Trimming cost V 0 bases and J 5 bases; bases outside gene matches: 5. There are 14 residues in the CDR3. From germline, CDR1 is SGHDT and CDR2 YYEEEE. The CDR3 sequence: CASSLDTRGHEQYF. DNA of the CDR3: TGTGCCAGCAGCTTGGATACTAGGGGGCACGAGCAGTACTTC.

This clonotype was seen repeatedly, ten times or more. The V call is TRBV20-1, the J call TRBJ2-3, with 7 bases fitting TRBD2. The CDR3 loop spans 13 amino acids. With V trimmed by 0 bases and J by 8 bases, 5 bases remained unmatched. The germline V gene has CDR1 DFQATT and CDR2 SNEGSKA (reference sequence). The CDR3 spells CSARDQASGTQYF. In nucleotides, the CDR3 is TGCAGTGCTAGAGATCAGGCTAGCGGTACGCAGTATTTT.

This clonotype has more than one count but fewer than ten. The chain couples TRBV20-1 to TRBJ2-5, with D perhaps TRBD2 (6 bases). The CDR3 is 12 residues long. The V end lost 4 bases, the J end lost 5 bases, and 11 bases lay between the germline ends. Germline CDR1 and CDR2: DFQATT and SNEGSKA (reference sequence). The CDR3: CSATLGGETQYF. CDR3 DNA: TGCAGTGCTACTCTCGGAGGGGAGACCCAGTACTTC.

For the CDR3, the DNA is TGTGCCAGCAGCCCGAGGGACCTCCGCGACACAGATACGCAGTATTTT. It is translated as CASSPRDLRDTDTQYF. The rearrangement links TRBV11-2 to TRBJ2-3; D is tentatively TRBD1 or TRBD2 (5 bases each). V was clipped by 5 bases and J by 2 bases, with 17 bases between them. This CDR3 contains 16 residues. CDR1 is SGHAT, CDR2 FQNNGV, per germline.

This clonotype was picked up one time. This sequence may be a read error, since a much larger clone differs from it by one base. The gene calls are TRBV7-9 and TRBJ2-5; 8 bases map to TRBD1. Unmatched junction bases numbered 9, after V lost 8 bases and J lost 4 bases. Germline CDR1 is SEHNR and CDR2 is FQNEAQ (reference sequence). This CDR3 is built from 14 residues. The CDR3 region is CASVKQGDPETQYF. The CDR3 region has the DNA TGTGCCAGCGTGAAACAGGGGGATCCAGAGACCCAGTACTTC.

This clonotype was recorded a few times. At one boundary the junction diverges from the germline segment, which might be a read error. CDR3 sequence reads: CASSQGWAGLSF. The CDR3 bases are TGTGCCAGCAGCCAAGGTTGGGCAGGCCTCAGCTTC. The rearrangement links TRBV3-1 to TRBJ2-7, with D unclear. Germline values: CDR1 LGHDT, CDR2 YNNKEL (reference sequence). CDR3 size: 12 residues.

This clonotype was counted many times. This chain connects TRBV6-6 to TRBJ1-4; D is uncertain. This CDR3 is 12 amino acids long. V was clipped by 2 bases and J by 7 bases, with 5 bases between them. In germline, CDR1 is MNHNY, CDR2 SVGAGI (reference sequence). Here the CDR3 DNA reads TGTGCCAGCAGTTACGGGAGTGAAAAACTGTTTTTT. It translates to CASSYGSEKLFF.

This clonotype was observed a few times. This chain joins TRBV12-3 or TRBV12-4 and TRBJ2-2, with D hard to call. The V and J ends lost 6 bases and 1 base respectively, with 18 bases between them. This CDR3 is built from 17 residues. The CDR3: CASRPVQRTRNTGELFF. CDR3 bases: TGTGCCAGCAGACCTGTGCAGCGTACTCGGAACACCGGGGAGCTGTTTTTT.

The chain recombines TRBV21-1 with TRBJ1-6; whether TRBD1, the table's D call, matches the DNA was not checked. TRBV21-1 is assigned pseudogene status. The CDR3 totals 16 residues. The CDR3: CASSKLDNSYNSPLHF. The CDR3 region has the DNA TGTGCCAGCAGCAAGTTGGACAACTCCTATAATTCACCCCTCCACTTT.

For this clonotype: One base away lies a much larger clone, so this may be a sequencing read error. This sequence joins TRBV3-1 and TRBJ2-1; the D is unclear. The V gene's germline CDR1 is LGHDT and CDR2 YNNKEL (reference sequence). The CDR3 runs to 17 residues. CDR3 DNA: TGTGCCAGCATCCAAGAGAATCAACTTAGCTCCTACAATGAGCAGTTCTTC. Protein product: CASIQENQLSSYNEQFF.

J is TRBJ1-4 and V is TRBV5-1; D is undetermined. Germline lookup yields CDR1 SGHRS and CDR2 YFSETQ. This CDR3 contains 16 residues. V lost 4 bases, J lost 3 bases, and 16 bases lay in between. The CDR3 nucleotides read TGCGCCAGCAGCCTGGCCCCGCTTGGAGCTAATGAAAAACTGTTTTTT. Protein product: CASSLAPLGANEKLFF.

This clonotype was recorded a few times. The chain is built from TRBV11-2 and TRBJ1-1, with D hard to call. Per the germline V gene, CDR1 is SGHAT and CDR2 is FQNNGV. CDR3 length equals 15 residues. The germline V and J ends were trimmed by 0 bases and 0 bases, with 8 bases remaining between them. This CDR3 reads CASSLELQMNTEAFF. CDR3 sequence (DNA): TGTGCCAGCAGCTTAGAGTTGCAGATGAACACTGAAGCTTTCTTT. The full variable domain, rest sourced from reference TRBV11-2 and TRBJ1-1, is EAGVAQSPRYKIIEKRQSVAFWCNPISGHATLYWYQQILGQGPKLLIQFQNNGVVDDSQLPKDRFSAERLKGVDSTLKIQPAKLEDSAVYLCASSLELQMNTEAFFGQGTRLTVV.